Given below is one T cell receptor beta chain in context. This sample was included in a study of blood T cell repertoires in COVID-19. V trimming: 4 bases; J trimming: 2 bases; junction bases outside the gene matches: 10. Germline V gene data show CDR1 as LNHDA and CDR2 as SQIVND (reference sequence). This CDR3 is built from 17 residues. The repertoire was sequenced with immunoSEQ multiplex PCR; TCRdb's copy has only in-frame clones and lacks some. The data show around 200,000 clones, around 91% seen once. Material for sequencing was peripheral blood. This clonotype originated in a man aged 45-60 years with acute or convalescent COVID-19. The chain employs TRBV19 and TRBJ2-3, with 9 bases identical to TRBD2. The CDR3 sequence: CASSTASGGTITDTQYF. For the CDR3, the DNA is TGTGCCAGTAGTACTGCCAGCGGGGGGACCATCACAGATACGCAGTATTTT.